Below, 32 T cell receptor beta chains from the same sample are listed, as sequenced in a study of blood T cell repertoires in COVID-19. Profiling relied on immunoSEQ multiplex PCR, and the TCRdb table lists in-frame clones only, not all of them. The sample carries approximately 85,000 clones, 87% recorded once. Sequences were obtained from peripheral blood. These receptors all come from a woman aged 45-60 years with active or convalescent COVID-19.

This clone has just one count. This chain uses TRBV5-1 with TRBJ2-7; D is unresolved. V lost 4 bases to trimming and J lost 3 bases, with 14 bases between them. The germline gives CDR1 SGHRS, CDR2 YFSETQ. The CDR3 length is 14 residues. The CDR3 sequence is CASSPDANSYEQYF. CDR3 DNA: TGCGCCAGCAGCCCTGACGCTAACAGCTACGAGCAGTACTTC.

This clone was seen a handful of times. The chain joins TRBV5-4 to TRBJ1-2, with 7 bases lining up with TRBD1. The germline CDR1 and CDR2 sequences are SGHNT and YYREEE (reference sequence). This CDR3 comprises 13 residues. V was clipped by 6 bases and J by 3 bases; unmatched bases: 5. Written as DNA, the CDR3 is TGTGCCAGCACTACAGGGGAGTACTATGGCTACACCTTC. It is translated as CASTTGEYYGYTF. Using reference TRBV5-4 and TRBJ1-2 for the parts outside the CDR3, the full variable domain is ETGVTQSPTHLIKTRGQQVTLRCSSQSGHNTVSWYQQALGQGPQFIFQYYREEENGRGNFPPRFSGLQFPNYSSELNVNALELDDSALYLCASTTGEYYGYTFGSGTRLTVV.

The sample holds one count of this clone. This chain joins TRBV6-5 and TRBJ2-5; tentative D call: TRBD2 (5 bases). Germline CDR1 MNHEY, CDR2 SVGAGI. The CDR3 sequence is 15 residues long. The V end was cut by 6 bases, the J end by 5 bases, with 19 bases between. In DNA form, the CDR3 reads TGTGCCAGCAGCCTAGAGGGAACGCTTGGGGAGACCCAGTACTTC. Its translation is CASSLEGTLGETQYF.

The chain has TRBV5-4 and TRBJ1-1; D uncertain. V was clipped by 3 bases and J by 5 bases, with 14 bases between them. This CDR3 is 14 amino acids long. Germline CDR1 SGHNT, CDR2 YYREEE (reference sequence). CDR3: CASSSTGIGTEAFF. As DNA, the CDR3 is TGTGCCAGCAGCTCCACCGGGATAGGAACTGAAGCTTTCTTT.

V is TRBV11-3 and J is TRBJ2-2, with a possible D match to TRBD2 (5 bases). The CDR3 consists of 13 residues. Trimming took 6 bases from V and 5 from J, leaving 10 bases between them. Germline V lookup: CDR1 SGHNT, CDR2 YENEEA. The CDR3 reads CASSPSRTGELFF. The CDR3 bases are TGTGCCAGCAGTCCTAGCAGGACCGGGGAGCTGTTTTTT.

The chain has TRBV5-1 and TRBJ1-3; perhaps TRBD1 as D (6 bases). Trimming stripped 3 bases from V and 4 bases from J, with 14 bases between. Germline V gene lookup returns CDR1 SGHRS and CDR2 YFSETQ. The CDR3 has 15 residues. CDR3 region: CASSSGEISGNTIYF. The CDR3 DNA follows: TGCGCCAGCAGCTCAGGGGAGATCTCAGGAAACACCATATATTTT.

This chain connects TRBV27 to TRBJ1-3, with 7 bases identical to TRBD1. The trim removed 8 bases at V and 3 bases at J, leaving 10 bases unmatched. In germline, CDR1 is MNHEY, CDR2 SMNVEV (reference sequence). This CDR3 is 15 amino acids long. As DNA, the CDR3 is TGTGCCAGCCAATCGGCCGGGACAGATGGAAACACCATATATTTT. The encoded protein is CASQSAGTDGNTIYF.

This sequence joins TRBV4-1 and TRBJ2-3; D is perhaps TRBD2 (7 bases). Trimming shortened V by 8 bases and J by 4 bases, and 10 bases separated the two germline ends. Germline V gene sequence: CDR1 MGHRA, CDR2 YSYEKL. The CDR3 consists of 12 residues. The CDR3 coding sequence is TGCGCCAGCGGGGGGGCAGCAGATACGCAGTATTTT. It translates to CASGGAADTQYF.

The chain joins TRBV25-1 to TRBJ1-2; tentatively, D is TRBD1 (6 bases). CDR1 and CDR2 from the germline V gene are MGHDK and SYGVNS. The CDR3 length is 14 residues. The V and J ends lost 4 bases and 2 bases respectively, with 11 bases between them. CDR3 nucleotides: TGTGCCAGCAGTGGCTCAGGGGACAACTATGGCTACACCTTC. As protein: CASSGSGDNYGYTF.

The chain is built from TRBV6-1 and TRBJ2-7; D gene unclear. The CDR3 sequence is 12 residues long. Germline V gives CDR1 MNHNS, CDR2 SASEGT. Trimming took off 3 bases at V and 4 bases at J, with 7 bases between the two ends. The CDR3 loop is CASSDSIYEQYF. Written as DNA, the CDR3 is TGTGCCAGCAGTGACAGTATTTACGAGCAGTACTTC.

The chain couples TRBV9 to TRBJ1-1; a weak D match, TRBD1 (5 bases). The germline gives CDR1 SGDLS, CDR2 YYNGEE. The V end was cut by 3 bases, the J end by 3 bases, with 9 bases between. This CDR3 has 13 amino acids. CDR3 nucleotide sequence: TGTGCCAGCAGCGCCCCGGGGGACACTGAAGCTTTCTTT. This encodes CASSAPGDTEAFF.

This clone was observed a handful of times. Other DNA sequences in this sample translate to the same CDR3. The chain couples TRBV7-9 to TRBJ2-1, with TRBD1 matching over 7 bases. The V segment lost 5 bases and the J segment 6 bases; nucleotides outside the gene matches: 4. Germline assignment: CDR1 SEHNR and CDR2 FQNEAQ (reference sequence). The length of the CDR3 is 13 residues. The CDR3 region is CASSLNRGNEQFF. DNA of the CDR3: TGTGCCAGCAGCCTAAACAGGGGCAATGAGCAGTTCTTC. The entire variable domain, with the rest obtained from reference TRBV7-9 and TRBJ2-1, is as follows: DTGVSQNPRHKITKRGQNVTFRCDPISEHNRLYWYRQTLGQGPEFLTYFQNEAQLEKSRLLSDRFSAERPKGSFSTLEIQRTEQGDSAMYLCASSLNRGNEQFFGPGTRLTVL.

This CDR3 is CASTRQGSYEQYF. The CDR3 DNA sequence: TGTGCCAGCACAAGACAGGGATCCTACGAGCAGTACTTC. This chain connects TRBV28 to TRBJ2-7, with 7 nucleotides matching TRBD1. V dropped 7 bases and J dropped 1; count of bases not matched to a gene: 4. The CDR3 is 13 amino acids. Germline CDR1 is MDHEN and CDR2 is SYDVKM.

The chain is built from TRBV7-9 and TRBJ1-4; D not resolved. CDR1 and CDR2 (germline): SEHNR, FQNEAQ (reference sequence). Trimming removed 5 bases from V and 5 bases from J, with 12 bases in between. This CDR3 spans 14 amino acids. The DNA for the CDR3 is TGTGCCAGCAGCCCCCGAGCCTTAAATGAAAAACTGTTTTTT. It yields the protein CASSPRALNEKLFF.

This clone was counted once. The V gene is TRBV6-5, the J gene TRBJ2-3; the match to TRBD1 covers 10 bases. CDR3 length: 15 residues. Germline V lookup: CDR1 MNHEY, CDR2 SVGAGI. V was clipped by 4 bases and J by 3 bases; unmatched bases: 4. CDR3 sequence: CASSSGQGITDTQYF. CDR3 bases: TGTGCCAGCAGTTCGGGACAGGGGATAACAGATACGCAGTATTTT.

The chain couples TRBV19 to TRBJ1-1; maybe TRBD1 (6 bases). The germline CDR1 and CDR2 sequences are LNHDA and SQIVND (reference sequence). The CDR3 totals 14 residues. V was shortened by 7 bases and J by 8 bases, with 20 bases between the two germline ends. The CDR3 DNA reads as TGTGCCAGTAACCTCTGGGGGGGCGATGGAGAAGCTTTCTTT. Translation: CASNLWGGDGEAFF.

The chain links TRBV5-1 to TRBJ2-1, with 11 bases that match TRBD2. Germline lookup yields CDR1 SGHRS and CDR2 YFSETQ. The CDR3 runs to 16 residues. J was trimmed by 8 bases and V by 1 base; bases with no gene match: 8. The CDR3: CASSLLVSGGAYEQFF. The CDR3 nucleotides are TGCGCCAGCAGCTTGCTCGTTAGCGGGGGGGCCTATGAGCAGTTCTTC.

V gene TRBV30 combines with J gene TRBJ1-4; the match to TRBD1 covers 8 bases. J gave up 8 bases and V 1 base, and 3 bases lay outside the gene matches. CDR3 length: 13 amino acids. Germline values: CDR1 GTSNPN, CDR2 SVGIG (reference sequence). The CDR3 DNA is TGTGCCTGGAGTGGGGACAGGAACGAAAAACTGTTTTTT. Its translation is CAWSGDRNEKLFF.

This clone was counted once. The rearrangement uses TRBV29-1 and TRBJ1-3; weak D call: TRBD1 (5 bases). The CDR3 is 13 amino acids. Trimming shortened V by 7 bases and J by 2 bases, and 12 bases separated the two germline ends. Germline V gene sequence: CDR1 SQVTM, CDR2 ANQGSEA. The CDR3 region is CSGWGVPGNTIYF. CDR3 bases: TGCAGCGGGTGGGGGGTCCCTGGAAACACCATATATTTT. Complete variable domain (other parts from reference TRBV29-1 and TRBJ1-3): SAVISQKPSRDICQRGTSLTIQCQVDSQVTMMFWYRQQPGQSLTLIATANQGSEATYESGFVIDKFPISRPNLTFSTLTVSNMSPEDSSIYLCSGWGVPGNTIYFGEGSWLTVV.

The CDR3 DNA is TGTGCCATCAGTGGGAGCGAGCACTATGGCTACACCTTC. Its protein is CAISGSEHYGYTF. The rearrangement joins TRBV10-3 to TRBJ1-2, with D unclear. Germline V gene sequence: CDR1 ENHRY, CDR2 SYGVKD. The CDR3 contains 13 residues. With 4 bases removed from V and 3 bases from J, the gap between germline ends came to 9 bases.

The chain recombines TRBV2 with TRBJ2-3; D gene unclear. The germline V and J ends were trimmed by 5 bases and 2 bases, with 17 bases remaining between them. In germline, CDR1 is SNHLY, CDR2 FYNNEI. This CDR3 comprises 16 residues. The chain's CDR3 is CASSSPEAPHTDTQYF. DNA of the CDR3: TGTGCCAGCAGTTCCCCTGAAGCTCCCCACACAGATACGCAGTATTTT.

J is TRBJ2-2 and V is TRBV2; no definite D call. Germline V CDR1 and CDR2: SNHLY, FYNNEI. CDR3 length: 15 residues. Trimming took 4 bases from V and 6 from J, leaving 15 bases between them. The CDR3 bases are TGTGCCAGCAGTGTGGTGGTTCCTCGGGCCGGGGAGCTGTTTTTT. It yields the protein CASSVVVPRAGELFF.

This clone was seen a single time. This chain joins TRBV11-3 and TRBJ1-3; possibly TRBD1 for D (6 bases). The V gene's germline CDR1 is SGHNT and CDR2 YENEEA. This CDR3 has 17 residues. V lost 0 bases and J 0 bases, leaving 12 bases between the germline ends. CDR3 in amino acids: CASSLDSWDNSGNTIYF. The CDR3 bases are TGTGCCAGCAGCTTAGATAGTTGGGACAACTCTGGAAACACCATATATTTT.

The chain combines TRBV4-3 with TRBJ2-7; D not resolved. CDR3 length: 16 residues. CDR1 is LGHNA, CDR2 YSLEER, per germline. The V and J ends lost 0 bases and 3 bases respectively, with 15 bases between them. The CDR3 region is CASSQESSSPLYEQYF. The DNA for the CDR3 is TGCGCCAGCAGCCAAGAAAGTAGTAGCCCCCTCTACGAGCAGTACTTC.

The J gene is TRBJ1-6, the V gene TRBV3-1 (or the pseudogene TRBV3-2); TRBD1 matches 7 bases. The CDR3 sequence is 13 residues long. The germline CDR1 and CDR2 sequences are LGHDT and YNNKEL (reference sequence). J lost 9 bases, V lost 4 bases, and 3 bases had no gene match. CDR3 region: CASSPDRASPLHF. CDR3 nucleotide sequence: TGTGCCAGCAGCCCCGACAGGGCTTCACCCCTCCACTTT.

The J gene is TRBJ2-5, the V gene TRBV19; TRBD1 matches 8 bases. The length of the CDR3 is 16 residues. The V gene's germline CDR1 is LNHDA and CDR2 SQIVND (reference sequence). J was trimmed by 5 bases and V by 3 bases; bases with no gene match: 11. The CDR3 spells CASSIVDRAPLETQYF. CDR3 coding DNA: TGTGCCAGTAGTATTGTGGACAGGGCACCGTTGGAGACCCAGTACTTC.

The rearrangement joins TRBV21-1 to TRBJ1-2; no DNA check was done on the table's D call, TRBD1. TRBV21-1 is a pseudogene. The CDR3 has 13 residues. The DNA for the CDR3 is TGTGCGGCGAAAGGGGGCATCGCGGGAGGCTACACCTTC. Its translation: CAAKGGIAGGYTF.

This clone showed up just once. The CDR3 is CASYRGDTSYEQYF. CDR3 DNA sequence: TGTGCCAGCTACCGGGGGGACACCTCCTACGAGCAGTACTTC. The chain combines TRBV6-5 with TRBJ2-7; D perhaps matches TRBD2 (7 bases). Germline CDR1 MNHEY, CDR2 SVGAGI. With 8 bases removed from V and 0 bases from J, the gap between germline ends came to 14 bases. The CDR3 length is 14 residues.

The table lists this clone with a few counts. The chain employs TRBV18 and TRBJ1-2; 7 nucleotides align to TRBD1. After removal of 5 bases from V and 8 bases from J, the junction contained 5 bases not matched to a gene. The length of the CDR3 is 12 residues. The germline CDR1 and CDR2 sequences are KGHSH and LQKENI. CDR3 sequence reads: CASSATGQGYTF. In DNA, the CDR3 is TGTGCCAGCTCAGCGACAGGGCAGGGCTACACCTTC. The whole variable domain, remainder taken from reference TRBV18 and TRBJ1-2, is NAGVMQNPRHLVRRRGQEARLRCSPMKGHSHVYWYRQLPEEGLKFMVYLQKENIIDESGMPKERFSAEFPKEGPSILRIQQVVRGDSAAYFCASSATGQGYTFGSGTRLTVV.

V usage is TRBV11-1 and J usage is TRBJ1-1, with no clear D. Looked up from germline, CDR1 is SGHAT and CDR2 is FQDESV (reference sequence). The V end was cut by 5 bases, the J end by 3 bases, with 10 bases between. This CDR3 spans 13 amino acids. This chain's CDR3 is CASSDWGDTEAFF. CDR3 nucleotide sequence: TGTGCCAGCAGCGACTGGGGAGACACTGAAGCTTTCTTT.

This clone showed up just a few times. The chain combines TRBV18 with TRBJ2-2; D perhaps matches TRBD2 (6 bases). Deletions cut 3 bases from V and 5 bases from J, with 13 bases between. Germline V gene sequence: CDR1 KGHSH, CDR2 LQKENI. CDR3 length: 15 residues. CDR3 region: CASSPFGRGTGELFF. The CDR3 coding sequence is TGTGCCAGCTCACCTTTCGGTCGGGGGACCGGGGAGCTGTTTTTT.

The chain uses TRBV3-1 (or the pseudogene TRBV3-2) and TRBJ2-1; TRBD2 matches 11 bases. Looked up from germline, CDR1 is LGHDT and CDR2 is YNNKEL (reference sequence). The CDR3 contains 14 residues. Trimming took 1 base from V and 15 from J; bases not matched to a gene: 8. CDR3 DNA sequence: TGTGCCAGCAGCCAAGTAGCGGGGGGGTACCGGCGGTTCTTC. Translating it yields CASSQVAGGYRRFF.